This TCR beta chain was recorded in a study of shared clonotypes between healthy human individuals. Study observations and caveats: Shared clonotypes across all four donors exceeded non-shared ones in generation probability. About 5.2% was the fraction of naive CD4 clonotypes found shared across a few donors.

The repertoire was sequenced with immunoSEQ multiplex PCR; TCRdb's copy has only in-frame clones and lacks some. There are about 2.3 million clones in the sample; approximately 90% occur only once, and 0.37% lies in the top ten. This clone was recorded once. Its antigen is not identified. Trimming took 9 bases from V and 4 from J, leaving 24 bases between them. This CDR3 spans 16 amino acids. The specimen sequenced was naive CD4+ T cells from PBMCs. The subset was: CD45RA+ positively selected. The chain has TRBV23-1 and TRBJ1-2; maybe TRBD1 (5 bases). TRBV23-1 is assigned to the ORF class and has an uncertain function. The TCR comes from a man between 18 and 29 years old in good health. Some clones in this sample may be carry-over from other donors' samples. The CDR3 nucleotides are TGCGCCAGGTTTCCAAGGAGGGGAGGGGTGGGCTATGGCTACACCTTC. Translated: CARFPRRGGVGYGYTF.